This TCR beta chain was profiled in a study of CXCR4 blockade with PD-1 therapy in pancreatic cancer. Study outcomes and limitations: Clone frequency correlated with its number of distinct nucleotide rearrangements.

This clone has only a few counts. What it binds is unknown. The CDR3 length is 14 residues. Germline CDR1 MNHGY, CDR2 SAAAGT. With 6 bases clipped from V and 5 bases from J, the junction kept 4 bases outside the gene matches. Libraries were prepared by immunoSEQ multiplex PCR; TCRdb keeps only in-frame clonotypes and omits some of them. Of roughly 3,600 clones in the sample, roughly two fifths are singletons; the top ten hold around a sixth. These archived tumors were resected from patients never given neoadjuvant therapy beforehand. The V call is TRBV6-8, the J call TRBJ1-6; TRBD1 matches 7 bases. The sequence derives from a human donor with pancreatic ductal adenocarcinoma. The source material was tumor tissue. CDR3 DNA sequence: TGTGCCAGCAGAAGGGGGCCTGATAATTCACCCCTCCACTTT. Amino acid sequence: CASRRGPDNSPLHF.